This T cell receptor (beta chain) is from a study of blood T cell repertoires in COVID-19. Across the study: The samples span acute and convalescent COVID-19 from the United States, Italy and Spain. The cDNA or gDNA used as material had been derived from T cells, B-cell-depleted T cells, or PBMCs.

Assignment of participants to cohorts was predicated upon participant-reported clinical history. Original methodology: By means of reference gene primer amplification, nucleated cell counts were estimated. The assay was immunoSEQ multiplex PCR, and TCRdb's table has in-frame clones only and misses some. V, J and clone size were drawn from that table, and D and trimming were deduced from the DNA. The sample contains fewer than 450,000 clones, roughly 91% of which appear only once. The germline V and J ends were trimmed by 6 bases and 2 bases, with 10 bases remaining between them. The CDR3 is 13 residues long.

The chain has TRBV12-3 or TRBV12-4 and TRBJ1-2; D is uncertain. The sequence derives from a man aged 18 to 30 who had recovered from COVID-19. What was sequenced was PBMCs or T cells enriched from blood (not recorded which). CDR3 DNA: TGTGCCAGCAGCCGTACTCTAAACTATGGCTACACCTTC. Translated: CASSRTLNYGYTF.